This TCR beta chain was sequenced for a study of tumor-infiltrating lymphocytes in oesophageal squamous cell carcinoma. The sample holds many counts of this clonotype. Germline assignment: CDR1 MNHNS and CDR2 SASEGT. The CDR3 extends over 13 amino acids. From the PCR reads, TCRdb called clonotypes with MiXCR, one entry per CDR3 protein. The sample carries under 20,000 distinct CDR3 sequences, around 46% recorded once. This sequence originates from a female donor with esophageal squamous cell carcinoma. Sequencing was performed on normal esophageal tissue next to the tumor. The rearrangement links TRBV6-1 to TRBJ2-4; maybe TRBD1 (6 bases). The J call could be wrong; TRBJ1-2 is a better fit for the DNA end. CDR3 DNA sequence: TGTGCCAGTCTCCGGGACACTCGGAATGGCTACACCTTC. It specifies CASLRDTRNGYTF.